The following is a TCR beta chain sequence with its context. The record originates from a study of blood T cell repertoires in COVID-19. Study overall: The cDNA or gDNA used as material had been derived from T cells, B-cell-depleted T cells, or PBMCs.

Germline V CDR1 and CDR2: MNHEY, SMNVEV (reference sequence). The CDR3 has 14 residues. The V end lost 4 bases, the J end lost 0 bases, and 10 bases lay between the germline ends. Clones were read by immunoSEQ multiplex PCR, and TCRdb kept only the in-frame ones, dropping some. The table lists tens of thousands of clones, roughly four fifths of them singletons. The chain has TRBV27 and TRBJ2-7; a weak D match, TRBD2 (5 bases). The TCR comes from an elderly woman with COVID-19, enrolled during active disease. Material for sequencing was peripheral blood. The CDR3 sequence is CASSSASSSYEQYF. CDR3 sequence (DNA): TGTGCCAGCAGTTCGGCTAGCAGCTCCTACGAGCAGTACTTC.